A selection of T cell receptor beta chains follows, all from one sample in a study of beta chain features in type 1 diabetes. TCRdb keeps only in-frame clones here, not all; method: immunoSEQ multiplex PCR. The table lists about 130,000 clones, 9.2% of them singletons. Sequencing was carried out using central memory CD4+ T cells from blood. Source of these receptors: a man in his late teens or twenties in good health. The CDR3 runs from the conserved cysteine through the conserved F or W. D genes are given only for firm matches. For some rows the clone size is stated as once, few or many, or as a class when expanded; others skip it.

D gene: TRBD1; clone size: NA; J gene: TRBJ2-7; V gene: TRBV4-1; CDR3 protein: CASSQRQGAGEQYF; CDR3 DNA: TGCGCCAGCAGCCAAAGACAGGGGGCAGGCGAGCAGTACTTC
D gene: NA; clone size: NA; J gene: TRBJ2-7; V gene: TRBV29-1; CDR3 protein: CSVSPRLSSYEQYF; CDR3 DNA: TGCAGCGTTTCCCCACGCCTGAGCTCCTACGAGCAGTACTTC
D gene: TRBD1; clone size: few; J gene: TRBJ1-5; V gene: TRBV7-2; CDR3 protein: CASTLGTGYSNQPQHF; CDR3 DNA: TGTGCCAGCACCCTCGGGACAGGTTATAGCAATCAGCCCCAGCATTTT
D gene: NA; clone size: few; J gene: TRBJ2-1; V gene: TRBV7-2; CDR3 protein: CASTAGQSRTNEQFF; CDR3 DNA: TGTGCCAGCACCGCGGGCCAATCACGAACGAATGAGCAGTTCTTC
D gene: NA; clone size: few; J gene: TRBJ2-2; V gene: TRBV7-9; CDR3 protein: CASSFGKGGTGELFF; CDR3 DNA: TGTGCCAGCAGCTTTGGCAAGGGAGGCACCGGGGAGCTGTTTTTT
D gene: NA; clone size: few; J gene: TRBJ2-7; V gene: TRBV5-1; CDR3 protein: CASSLTGTTYEQYF; CDR3 DNA: TGCGCCAGCAGCTTAACCGGGACAACCTACGAGCAGTACTTC
D gene: TRBD2; clone size: few; J gene: TRBJ2-5; V gene: TRBV5-1; CDR3 protein: CASSRGTSGSQETQYF; CDR3 DNA: TGCGCCAGCAGCCGAGGGACTAGCGGGAGCCAAGAGACCCAGTACTTC
D gene: NA; clone size: many; J gene: TRBJ2-3; V gene: TRBV7-3; CDR3 protein: CASKGDGTDTQYF; CDR3 DNA: TGTGCCAGCAAGGGGGACGGTACAGATACGCAGTATTTT
D gene: TRBD2; clone size: NA; J gene: TRBJ2-5; V gene: TRBV14; CDR3 protein: CASSRQGTSGGETQYF; CDR3 DNA: TGTGCCAGCAGCCGGCAAGGGACTAGCGGGGGAGAGACCCAGTACTTC
D gene: NA; clone size: NA; J gene: TRBJ2-2; V gene: TRBV19; CDR3 protein: CASSLNRGNTGELFF; CDR3 DNA: TGTGCCAGTAGTCTAAACCGGGGGAACACCGGGGAGCTGTTTTTT
D gene: NA; clone size: NA; J gene: TRBJ1-1; V gene: TRBV5-8; CDR3 protein: CASSLDGNLRNTEAFF; CDR3 DNA: TGTGCCAGCAGCTTGGACGGGAATTTGAGGAACACTGAAGCTTTCTTT
D gene: NA; clone size: NA; J gene: TRBJ2-2; V gene: TRBV7-2; CDR3 protein: CASSPRTGKNTGELFF; CDR3 DNA: TGTGCCAGCAGCCCAAGGACGGGAAAGAACACCGGGGAGCTGTTTTTT
D gene: NA; clone size: NA; J gene: TRBJ2-7; V gene: TRBV7-9; CDR3 protein: CASSSDISYEQYF; CDR3 DNA: TGTGCCAGCAGCTCGGACATCTCCTACGAGCAGTACTTC
D gene: NA; clone size: NA; J gene: TRBJ1-2; V gene: TRBV10-3; CDR3 protein: CAISESRGNRELWGGYTF; CDR3 DNA: TGTGCCATCAGTGAGTCGAGGGGTAACAGGGAGCTGTGGGGTGGCTACACCTTC
D gene: TRBD1; clone size: NA; J gene: TRBJ2-1; V gene: TRBV11-3; CDR3 protein: CASSPRPGQGFNEQFF; CDR3 DNA: TGTGCCAGCAGCCCCCGACCGGGACAGGGATTTAATGAGCAGTTCTTC
D gene: NA; clone size: many; J gene: TRBJ2-1; V gene: TRBV21-1; CDR3 protein: CASRTRDRGVNEQFF; CDR3 DNA: TGTGCCAGCAGGACCCGGGACAGGGGTGTCAATGAGCAGTTCTTC
D gene: NA; clone size: few; J gene: TRBJ1-2; V gene: TRBV18; CDR3 protein: CASSPLQGSYGYTF; CDR3 DNA: TGTGCCAGCTCACCACTACAGGGAAGCTATGGCTACACCTTC
D gene: TRBD1; clone size: NA; J gene: TRBJ1-2; V gene: TRBV4-1; CDR3 protein: CASSQLVRGIGYTF; CDR3 DNA: TGCGCCAGCAGCCAATTAGTCAGGGGGATTGGCTACACCTTC
D gene: NA; clone size: few; J gene: TRBJ2-5; V gene: TRBV7-2; CDR3 protein: CASSLAVDQETQYF; CDR3 DNA: TGTGCCAGCAGCTTAGCTGTAGATCAAGAGACCCAGTACTTC
D gene: NA; clone size: NA; J gene: TRBJ2-3; V gene: TRBV28; CDR3 protein: CASRWGGTDTQYF; CDR3 DNA: TGTGCCAGCAGGTGGGGGGGCACAGATACGCAGTATTTT
D gene: NA; clone size: few; J gene: TRBJ2-3; V gene: TRBV6-5; CDR3 protein: CASSPRLRTDTQYF; CDR3 DNA: TGTGCCAGCAGTCCCCGTCTACGCACAGATACGCAGTATTTT
D gene: TRBD2; clone size: few; J gene: TRBJ2-3; V gene: TRBV5-4; CDR3 protein: CASATIAGGRDTQYF; CDR3 DNA: TGTGCCAGCGCGACGATTGCGGGGGGGAGAGATACGCAGTATTTT
D gene: NA; clone size: few; J gene: TRBJ1-2; V gene: TRBV18; CDR3 protein: CASATGTNNYGYTF; CDR3 DNA: TGTGCCAGCGCTACAGGGACCAATAACTATGGCTACACCTTC
D gene: NA; clone size: NA; J gene: TRBJ1-2; V gene: TRBV5-4; CDR3 protein: CASTLGGDGYTF; CDR3 DNA: TGTGCCAGCACCCTGGGAGGGGATGGCTACACCTTC
D gene: NA; clone size: NA; J gene: TRBJ2-7; V gene: TRBV11-3; CDR3 protein: CASSLVWDKPYEQYF; CDR3 DNA: TGTGCCAGCAGCTTAGTTTGGGACAAGCCCTACGAGCAGTACTTC
D gene: TRBD2; clone size: few; J gene: TRBJ2-1; V gene: TRBV28; CDR3 protein: CASSPGGGGLYNEQFF; CDR3 DNA: TGTGCCAGCAGCCCCGGGGGCGGGGGGCTCTACAATGAGCAGTTCTTC
D gene: TRBD1; clone size: NA; J gene: TRBJ2-7; V gene: TRBV7-2; CDR3 protein: CASSLTGGYEQYF; CDR3 DNA: TGTGCCAGCAGCTTGACAGGGGGCTACGAGCAGTACTTC
D gene: TRBD1; clone size: NA; J gene: TRBJ2-3; V gene: TRBV6-1; CDR3 protein: CASSQIGTGLDTQYF; CDR3 DNA: TGTGCCAGCAGTCAGATCGGGACAGGGTTGGATACGCAGTATTTT
D gene: NA; clone size: few; J gene: TRBJ2-5; V gene: TRBV5-1; CDR3 protein: CAAARWGAQETQYF; CDR3 DNA: TGCGCCGCCGCTCGTTGGGGCGCCCAAGAGACCCAGTACTTC